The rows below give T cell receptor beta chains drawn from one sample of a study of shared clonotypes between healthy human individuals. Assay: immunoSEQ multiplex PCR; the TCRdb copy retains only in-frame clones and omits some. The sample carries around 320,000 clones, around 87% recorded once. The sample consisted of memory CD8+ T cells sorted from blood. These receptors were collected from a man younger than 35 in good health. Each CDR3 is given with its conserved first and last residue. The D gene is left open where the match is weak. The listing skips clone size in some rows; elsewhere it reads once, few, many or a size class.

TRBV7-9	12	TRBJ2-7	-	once	CASSLSGSEQYF	TGTGCCAGCAGCTTATCGGGGAGCGAGCAGTACTTC
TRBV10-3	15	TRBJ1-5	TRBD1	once	CAISELGQGGQPQHF	TGTGCCATCAGTGAGTTAGGACAGGGTGGTCAGCCCCAGCATTTT
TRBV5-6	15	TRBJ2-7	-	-	CASSLANSGVRGQYF	TGTGCCAGCAGCTTGGCCAATAGCGGAGTACGTGGGCAGTACTTC
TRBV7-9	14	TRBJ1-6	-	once	CASSGLLGNSPLHF	TGTGCCAGCAGCGGACTATTGGGGAATTCACCCCTCCACTTT
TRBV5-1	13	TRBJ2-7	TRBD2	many	CASSFGGGLEQYF	TGCGCCAGCAGCTTCGGGGGAGGGTTAGAGCAGTACTTC
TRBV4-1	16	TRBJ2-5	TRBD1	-	CASSQATGGPQETQYF	TGCGCCAGCAGCCAGGCCACAGGGGGCCCCCAAGAGACCCAGTACTTC
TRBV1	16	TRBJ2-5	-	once	CTSSQDGDREKETQYF	TGCACCAGCAGCCAAGACGGGGACAGGGAAAAAGAGACCCAGTACTTC
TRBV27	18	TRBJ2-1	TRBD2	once	CASSMSAGRGLLYNEQFF	TGTGCCAGCAGTATGTCAGCGGGGCGGGGTCTTTTATACAATGAGCAGTTCTTC
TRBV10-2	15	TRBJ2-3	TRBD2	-	CASSEAGGFTDTQYF	TGCGCCAGCAGTGAAGCGGGAGGGTTCACAGATACGCAGTATTTT
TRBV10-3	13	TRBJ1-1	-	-	CAISTHRNTEAFF	TGTGCCATCAGTACCCACAGGAACACTGAAGCTTTCTTT
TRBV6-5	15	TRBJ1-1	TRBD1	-	CASSLNRGRGTEAFF	TGTGCCAGCAGTTTGAACAGGGGGCGTGGTACTGAAGCTTTCTTT
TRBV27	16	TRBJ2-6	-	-	CASSDLRVSGANVLTF	TGTGCCAGCAGTGACCTCAGGGTCTCTGGGGCCAACGTCCTGACTTTC
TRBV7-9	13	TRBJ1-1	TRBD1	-	CASSAQGGTEAFF	TGTGCCAGCAGCGCACAGGGGGGGACTGAAGCTTTCTTT
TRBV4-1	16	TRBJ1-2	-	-	CASSQVSGWDVYGYTF	TGCGCCAGCAGCCAAGTTTCCGGCTGGGACGTCTATGGCTACACCTTC
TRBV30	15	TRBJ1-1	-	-	CAWSPTAFRDTEAFF	TGTGCCTGGAGTCCGACCGCCTTCCGGGACACTGAAGCTTTCTTT
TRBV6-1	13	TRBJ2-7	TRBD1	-	CASTGTGGYEQYF	TGTGCCAGCACCGGGACAGGGGGCTACGAGCAGTACTTC
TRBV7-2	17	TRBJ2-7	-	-	CASSLGFWTESSYEQYF	TGTGCCAGCAGCTTAGGTTTCTGGACGGAGAGCTCCTACGAGCAGTACTTC
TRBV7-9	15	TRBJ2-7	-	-	CASSFPGPMTGEQYF	TGTGCCAGCAGTTTCCCGGGACCGATGACTGGGGAGCAGTACTTC
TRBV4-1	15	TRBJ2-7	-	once	CASSQVGGDGREQYF	TGCGCCAGCAGCCAAGTGGGGGGAGATGGTCGTGAGCAGTACTTC
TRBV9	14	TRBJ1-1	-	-	CASSVGSGAPEAFF	TGTGCCAGCAGCGTAGGATCAGGGGCTCCTGAAGCTTTCTTT
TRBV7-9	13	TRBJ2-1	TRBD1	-	CASIGQGVNEQFF	TGTGCCAGCATCGGACAGGGAGTCAATGAGCAGTTCTTC
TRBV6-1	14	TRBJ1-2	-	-	CASSVNREGYGYTF	TGTGCCAGCAGTGTTAACAGGGAAGGGTATGGCTACACCTTC
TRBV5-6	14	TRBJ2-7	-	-	CASSLQGPAYEQYF	TGTGCCAGCAGCTTGCAGGGGCCTGCCTACGAGCAGTACTTC
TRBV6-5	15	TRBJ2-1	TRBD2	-	CASSLAGGPGNEQFF	TGTGCCAGCAGTCTAGCGGGAGGGCCGGGCAATGAGCAGTTCTTC
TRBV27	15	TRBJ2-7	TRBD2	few	CASSFGTSGAYEQYF	TGTGCCAGCAGTTTCGGGACTAGCGGGGCCTACGAGCAGTACTTC
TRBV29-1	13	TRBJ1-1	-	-	CSVGRWGGTEAFF	TGCAGCGTTGGTCGGTGGGGTGGCACTGAAGCTTTCTTT
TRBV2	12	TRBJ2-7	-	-	CASTGQSYEQYF	TGTGCCAGCACTGGACAGTCCTACGAGCAGTACTTC
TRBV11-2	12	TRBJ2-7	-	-	CASSPGPGEQYF	TGTGCCAGCAGCCCAGGACCGGGGGAGCAGTACTTC